This T cell receptor (beta chain) was obtained from a study of blood T cell repertoires in COVID-19. Overall study context: Sources were T cells, B-cell-depleted T cells, or PBMCs; the material itself was cDNA or gDNA.

The V and J ends lost 4 bases and 1 base, in that order; junction bases with no gene match: 8. The CDR3 has 16 residues. Germline V gives CDR1 SEHNR, CDR2 FQNEAQ (reference sequence). The method was immunoSEQ multiplex PCR; TCRdb's version includes in-frame clones alone and lacks a portion of them. The sample has about 120,000 clones; approximately 90% are singletons. The chain couples TRBV7-9 to TRBJ1-1; 8 nucleotides line up with TRBD1. The source is a human donor with active COVID-19. The donor label of this sample is uncertain. Sequencing was done on a sample of peripheral blood. CDR3 sequence reads: CASSWGATGANTEAFF. CDR3 DNA: TGTGCCAGCAGCTGGGGAGCGACAGGGGCGAACACTGAAGCTTTCTTT. Based on the CDR3 plus reference TRBV7-9 and TRBJ1-1, the full variable domain is DTGVSQNPRHKITKRGQNVTFRCDPISEHNRLYWYRQTLGQGPEFLTYFQNEAQLEKSRLLSDRFSAERPKGSFSTLEIQRTEQGDSAMYLCASSWGATGANTEAFFGQGTRLTVV.